The 8 T cell receptor beta chains below were found in one sample sequenced in a study of Ad26.COV2.S vaccination and SARS-CoV-2 variants. Only in-frame clones appear in the TCRdb table, and some are missing; sequencing was by immunoSEQ multiplex PCR. There are approximately 410,000 clones in the sample; around 92% occur only once, and approximately 1.6% lies in the top ten. The treatment was: over 15 received Ad26.COV2.S at low or high dose, single or two shots; several received placebo; per-sample allocation not given. Each sample was drawn 63 days after the first injection (of vaccine or placebo). The starting material was peripheral blood, obtained in a trial of Ad26.COV2.S vaccine versus placebo. The receptors here all came from a person aged 18 to 65 who received the Ad26.COV2.S COVID-19 vaccine or a placebo.

The chain couples TRBV4-3 to TRBJ1-4, with TRBD1 matching 7 bases. Losses at the gene ends were 4 bases for V and 3 bases for J; bases not matched to a gene: 8. In germline, CDR1 is LGHNA, CDR2 YSLEER. This CDR3 comprises 16 residues. The CDR3 DNA reads as TGCGCCAGCAGCCTCAAGACAGGGAAGGCTAATGAAAAACTGTTTTTT. Its translation: CASSLKTGKANEKLFF.

This chain uses TRBV4-3 with TRBJ2-7; D call uncertain. This CDR3 has 16 amino acids. Germline loops: CDR1 LGHNA, CDR2 YSLEER. V was trimmed by 0 bases and J by 2 bases, leaving 14 bases between them. The CDR3 DNA reads as TGCGCCAGCAGCCAAGATGCTCTCCCGGCGACCTACGAGCAGTACTTC. It translates to CASSQDALPATYEQYF.

The chain has TRBV15 and TRBJ1-6; D is uncertain. The V end lost 3 bases, the J end lost 9 bases, and 9 bases lay between the germline ends. Germline CDR1 LNHNV, CDR2 YYDKDF (reference sequence). This CDR3 spans 13 amino acids. DNA for the CDR3: TGTGCCACCAGCAGCCAAAAGATTTCACCCCTCCACTTT. Translated: CATSSQKISPLHF.

The chain combines TRBV6-2 or TRBV6-3 with TRBJ1-5; TRBD1 aligns across 9 bases. In germline, CDR1 is MNHEY, CDR2 SVGEGT. The CDR3 contains 15 residues. The V gene end was trimmed by 6 bases and the J gene end by 4 bases; junction bases not matched to a gene: 7. CDR3 sequence: CASSPPGQGNQPQHF. The CDR3 nucleotides are TGTGCCAGCAGCCCGCCAGGACAGGGGAATCAGCCCCAGCATTTT.

This clone came up a few times. The chain is built from TRBV7-9 and TRBJ1-2; 12 bases align to TRBD1. V lost 5 bases and J lost 7; bases outside the gene matches: 14. The CDR3 extends over 17 amino acids. Germline CDR1 and CDR2: SEHNR and FQNEAQ (reference sequence). In DNA form, the CDR3 reads TGTGCCAGCAGCCCTAGAAGGAGGGACAGGGGGCACGGTGGCTACACCTTC. Translated: CASSPRRRDRGHGGYTF.

The chain links TRBV18 to TRBJ1-4, with D perhaps matching TRBD1 (5 bases). V gave up 0 bases and J gave up 5 bases, with 10 bases separating them. CDR1 is KGHSH, CDR2 LQKENI, per germline. CDR3 length equals 15 residues. CDR3: CASSPPTAKNEKLFF. The CDR3 region has the DNA TGTGCCAGCTCACCACCGACAGCCAAAAATGAAAAACTGTTTTTT.

This chain uses TRBV15 with TRBJ2-1, with 9 bases lining up with TRBD1. Germline trimming cut 1 base from V and 5 bases from J; bases unmatched to any gene: 3. Per germline, CDR1 LNHNV and CDR2 YYDKDF (reference sequence). CDR3 length: 15 amino acids. This chain's CDR3 is CATSRVGTGNNEQFF. The CDR3 region has the DNA TGTGCCACCAGCAGAGTAGGGACAGGGAACAATGAGCAGTTCTTC.

The chain uses TRBV3-1 (or the pseudogene TRBV3-2) and TRBJ2-7; D is uncertain. The CDR3 covers 11 residues. V lost 3 bases and J lost 3, with 3 bases in between. Germline V gives CDR1 LGHDT, CDR2 YNNKEL (reference sequence). CDR3 protein: CASSHYYEQYF. The CDR3, as DNA: TGTGCCAGCAGCCATTACTACGAGCAGTACTTC.